Presented here are 8 T cell receptor beta chains from one specimen sequenced in a study of breast tumors, draining lymph nodes, adjacent tissues. Breast cancer patients provided tissue from their axillary draining lymph nodes. TCRdb independently ran MiXCR on the multiplex PCR reads; one entry per CDR3 protein. This table has tens of thousands of distinct CDR3 sequences, 25% to 35% appearing once. Sequencing was done on a sample of axillary lymph node tissue. These TCRs come from a female donor with breast cancer. Some clones in this sample may be carry-over from other donors' samples.

This clonotype was counted ten times or more. The J gene is TRBJ1-5, the V gene TRBV7-8; perhaps TRBD1 as D (5 bases). The ends were cut back, 5 bases at V and 7 bases at J, with 18 bases in the middle. The CDR3 totals 15 residues. The germline V gene has CDR1 SGHVS and CDR2 FQNEAQ. The DNA for the CDR3 is TGTGCCAGCAGCCCGGGGCGGGGCCCCAGACAGCCCCAGCATTTT. It codes for CASSPGRGPRQPQHF. The full variable domain, completed using reference TRBV7-8 and TRBJ1-5, is GAGVSQSPRYKVAKRGQDVALRCDPISGHVSLFWYQQALGQGPEFLTYFQNEAQLDKSGLPSDRFFAERPEGSVSTLKIQRTQQEDSAVYLCASSPGRGPRQPQHFGDGTRLSIL.

This clonotype was seen many times. The chain combines TRBV4-1 with TRBJ1-2; no clear D. This CDR3 has 14 amino acids. Trimming shortened V by 0 bases and J by 6 bases, and 11 bases separated the two germline ends. In germline, CDR1 is MGHRA, CDR2 YSYEKL. The chain's CDR3 is CASSQELGRNGYTF. The CDR3 nucleotides are TGCGCCAGCAGCCAAGAGCTAGGGAGGAATGGCTACACCTTC.

There are many counts of this clonotype. The chain joins TRBV9 to TRBJ1-3; tentative D call: TRBD1 (6 bases). Between the trimmed V and J ends, which lost 2 bases and 1 base, there was a span of 10 bases. Germline V gives CDR1 SGDLS, CDR2 YYNGEE. The CDR3 length is 15 residues. The CDR3, as DNA: TGTGCCAGCAGCGTCGCCGGGACATCTGGAAACACCATATATTTT. Encoded protein: CASSVAGTSGNTIYF.

This clonotype was seen at least ten times. In nucleotides, the CDR3 is TGCAGCGTTGGATGGTCCGGGAATGGCTACACCTTC. Residues: CSVGWSGNGYTF. The V call is TRBV29-1, the J call TRBJ1-2; D gene uncertain. V was trimmed by 4 bases and J by 6 bases, leaving 12 bases between them. The CDR3 runs 12 residues. The germline V gene encodes CDR1 SQVTM and CDR2 ANQGSEA.

Comments on this clonotype: The junction departs from germline at one end; a sequencing error may be responsible. The chain combines TRBV24-1 with TRBJ2-3; 8 positions agree with TRBD2. This CDR3 is 20 amino acids long. The germline V gene has CDR1 KGHDR and CDR2 SFDVKD. Written as DNA, the CDR3 is TGTGCCACCAGTGATTCAGGTCAGGGCCTTTCGGGGGGGCGCATGAATACACAGTATTTT. Protein product: CATSDSGQGLSGGRMNTQYF.

At least ten counts were recorded for this clonotype. The chain joins TRBV30 to TRBJ2-6; TRBD1 matches at 7 bases. CDR3 size: 16 residues. Trimming removed 2 bases from V and 0 bases from J; junction bases left unmatched: 4. Germline CDR1 GTSNPN, CDR2 SVGIG (reference sequence). CDR3 residues: CAWSRDSPSGANVLTF. Written as DNA, the CDR3 is TGTGCCTGGAGTCGGGACAGCCCCTCTGGGGCCAACGTCCTGACTTTC.

Notes on this clonotype: A much larger clone differs by one base, so this may be a read error. The chain uses TRBV14 and TRBJ2-7; tentatively, D is TRBD1 (6 bases). The germline gives CDR1 SGHDN, CDR2 FVKESK. The CDR3 has 14 amino acids. This chain's CDR3 is CASSHDRTVQGQSF. For the CDR3, the DNA is TGTGCCAGCAGCCATGATCGGACAGTCCAGGGGCAGTCCTTC. Together with reference TRBV14 and TRBJ2-7, the CDR3 gives the full variable domain: EAGVTQFPSHSVIEKGQTVTLRCDPISGHDNLYWYRRVMGKEIKFLLHFVKESKQDESGMPNNRFLAERTGGTYSTLKVQPAELEDSGVYFCASSHDRTVQGQSFGPGTRLTVT.

This clonotype was seen repeatedly, ten times or more. The genes are TRBV11-2 and TRBJ1-2; unclear D gene. Looked up from germline, CDR1 is SGHAT and CDR2 is FQNNGV. The germline V and J ends were trimmed by 2 bases and 6 bases, with 13 bases remaining between them. CDR3 length: 14 amino acids. The CDR3 DNA reads TGTGCCAGCAGCTTAAATCGGGTAGTTGATGGCTACACCTTC. This sequence encodes CASSLNRVVDGYTF.